Below are 32 T cell receptor beta chains sequenced from a single sample in a study of response to subunit inactivated influenza vaccine. MiXCR was run by TCRdb on the RT-PCR reads, yielding one entry per CDR3 protein. The sample comprises hundreds of thousands of distinct CDR3 sequences, around 14% of which are singletons, and approximately 10% rests with the top ten. This material consisted of PBMCs from blood, taken less than 13 days after vaccination. The receptors come from a man aged 45-60 years who received an inactivated influenza vaccine.

The chain couples TRBV12-3 or TRBV12-4 to TRBJ2-6; 8 bases map to TRBD1. The CDR3 has 18 residues. The V and J ends lost 7 bases and 3 bases, in that order; junction bases with no gene match: 14. For the CDR3, the DNA is TGTGCCAGCAAGGAAGAGAGGACAGGGTCTGGTGGGGCCAACGTCCTGACTTTC. This gives the protein CASKEERTGSGGANVLTF.

This clonotype was found a few times. The chain uses TRBV28 and TRBJ1-2, with 7 bases lining up with TRBD1. CDR1 and CDR2 (germline): MDHEN, SYDVKM. The CDR3 runs to 15 residues. The trim removed 3 bases at V and 4 bases at J, leaving 8 bases unmatched. The CDR3 protein is CASSFTGERRYGYTF. In DNA, the CDR3 is TGTGCCAGCAGTTTTACAGGGGAACGGCGCTATGGCTACACCTTC.

This clonotype was detected a few times. The chain employs TRBV19 and TRBJ2-1; 7 nucleotides agree with TRBD1. The CDR3 runs 16 residues. The trim removed 0 bases at V and 4 bases at J, leaving 6 bases unmatched. The germline CDR1 and CDR2 sequences are LNHDA and SQIVND (reference sequence). CDR3 nucleotides: TGTGCCAGTAGTATAGATACCAGGGGACAGTACAATGAGCAGTTCTTC. This codes for CASSIDTRGQYNEQFF.

This rearrangement joins TRBV15 to TRBJ2-2, with a weak D call TRBD1 (6 bases). Trimming took off 0 bases at V and 1 base at J, with 9 bases between the two ends. Germline values: CDR1 LNHNV, CDR2 YYDKDF (reference sequence). There are 16 residues in the CDR3. The CDR3: CATSRDLDRNTGELFF. The CDR3 nucleotides are TGTGCCACCAGCAGAGATCTGGACAGGAACACCGGGGAGCTGTTTTTT.

This clonotype was seen repeatedly, ten times or more. The rearrangement joins TRBV5-1 to TRBJ2-1, with unresolved D. V was trimmed by 1 base and J by 4 bases, leaving 9 bases between them. This CDR3 has 14 amino acids. Per the germline V gene, CDR1 is SGHRS and CDR2 is YFSETQ. The CDR3 region is CASSLNVGYNEQFF. The CDR3 region has the DNA TGCGCCAGCAGCTTGAACGTAGGGTACAATGAGCAGTTCTTC.

This clonotype has just a few counts. The V and J genes are TRBV5-1 and TRBJ2-1; 9 nucleotides line up with TRBD2. Germline CDR1 reads SGHRS; CDR2 reads YFSETQ. The CDR3 has 17 residues. V lost 0 bases, J lost 2 bases, and 6 bases stayed unmatched. Here the CDR3 reads CASSLEGLALAYNEQFF. The CDR3, as DNA: TGCGCCAGCAGCTTGGAGGGACTAGCCTTAGCCTACAATGAGCAGTTCTTC.

About this clonotype: An end of the junction does not agree with germline; a read error may underlie this. V and J are TRBV10-3 and TRBJ2-7, with D perhaps given as TRBD1 or TRBD2 (5 bases each). The CDR3 loop spans 16 amino acids. Germline-derived CDR1 and CDR2 are ENHRY and SYGVKD. The CDR3 nucleotides read TGTGCCATCAGTGGCCGGGACGGGGAGAGCTCCTATGAGCAGTACTTC. Amino acid sequence: CAISGRDGESSYEQYF.

The chain links TRBV7-2 to TRBJ2-7, with 10 bases aligning to TRBD2. V shed 1 base and J 0 bases; nucleotides not matched to a gene: 3. This CDR3 contains 16 residues. Germline loops: CDR1 SGHTA, CDR2 FQGNSA. CDR3: CASSLGLAGASYEQYF. CDR3 DNA: TGTGCCAGCAGCTTAGGGCTAGCGGGAGCCTCCTACGAGCAGTACTTC.

This clonotype was recorded many times. The CDR3 sequence is CASSQDSLRGSRRETQYF. The CDR3 DNA follows: TGTGCCAGCAGCCAAGATTCCCTCCGGGGTAGCCGGAGAGAGACCCAGTACTTC. V and J are TRBV4-2 and TRBJ2-5; a possible D gene is TRBD2 (5 bases). This CDR3 contains 18 residues. V lost 0 bases and J 4 bases, leaving 21 bases between the germline ends. Germline assignment: CDR1 LGHNA and CDR2 YNFKEQ.

The chain combines TRBV25-1 with TRBJ2-3, with 13 bases fitting TRBD2. J gave up 6 bases and V 8 bases, and 5 bases lay outside the gene matches. From germline, CDR1 is MGHDK and CDR2 SYGVNS. The CDR3 has 14 residues. The CDR3 is CASVTSGGEDTQYF. CDR3 sequence (DNA): TGTGCCAGCGTTACTAGCGGGGGGGAGGATACGCAGTATTTT.

The gene calls are TRBV6-1 and TRBJ2-2; possibly TRBD1 for D (6 bases). Trimming pared 7 bases from V and 1 base from J, leaving 13 bases between. Germline values: CDR1 MNHNS, CDR2 SASEGT. CDR3 length: 15 residues. The DNA of the CDR3 is TGTGCCAGCACCAGGGGATGGCAGAACACCGGGGAGCTGTTTTTT. This translates into CASTRGWQNTGELFF.

V and J are TRBV3-1 and TRBJ2-2; TRBD2 agrees at 11 bases. The V and J ends lost 6 bases and 6 bases, in that order; junction bases with no gene match: 9. The germline V gene encodes CDR1 LGHDT and CDR2 YNNKEL (reference sequence). The CDR3 length is 16 residues. CDR3 in amino acids: CASRQAGTSGSGELFF. The CDR3 DNA reads TGTGCCAGCAGACAGGCCGGGACTAGCGGTTCCGGGGAGCTGTTTTTT.

This clonotype was picked up a small number of times. The chain employs TRBV7-8 and TRBJ2-1, with 12 bases fitting TRBD2. The CDR3 runs to 18 residues. With V trimmed by 5 bases and J by 4 bases, 12 bases remained unmatched. Per germline, CDR1 SGHVS and CDR2 FQNEAQ. The CDR3 spells CASSQLSGLAGGYNEQFF. The CDR3 DNA sequence: TGTGCCAGCAGCCAATTGAGCGGCCTAGCGGGAGGGTACAATGAGCAGTTCTTC.

The rearrangement joins TRBV7-3 to TRBJ2-3; TRBD2 matches 11 bases. V lost 2 bases to trimming and J lost 6 bases; unmatched junction nucleotides: 4. The CDR3 runs to 15 residues. Germline V CDR1 and CDR2: SGHTA, FQGTGA. The CDR3 coding sequence is TGTGCCAGCAGCTTATCAGCTAGCGGGAGGGATACGCAGTATTTT. It encodes CASSLSASGRDTQYF.

This chain links TRBV20-1 with TRBJ1-5, with 8 bases matching TRBD1. The J segment lost 5 bases and the V segment lost 5 bases, leaving 8 bases of the junction unmatched. Per germline, CDR1 DFQATT and CDR2 SNEGSKA (reference sequence). CDR3 length: 14 amino acids. The chain's CDR3 is CSAEDRGGHQPQHF. The CDR3 nucleotides are TGCAGTGCTGAAGACAGGGGAGGGCATCAGCCCCAGCATTTT.

This clonotype has a count of ten or more. The rearrangement links TRBV28 to TRBJ1-5; 10 bases fit TRBD1. The CDR3 is 15 amino acids. From germline, CDR1 is MDHEN and CDR2 SYDVKM. The V gene end was trimmed by 6 bases and the J gene end by 6 bases; junction bases not matched to a gene: 8. The CDR3 bases are TGTGCCAGCAGAAATGGACAGGGGGGCGGTCAGCCCCAGCATTTT. Encoded protein: CASRNGQGGGQPQHF.

This clonotype was counted only a few times. This chain uses TRBV7-2 with TRBJ2-1; no firm D call. The ends were cut back, 5 bases at V and 9 bases at J, with 14 bases in the middle. This CDR3 is built from 13 residues. Germline V gene data show CDR1 as SGHTA and CDR2 as FQGNSA. The chain's CDR3 is CASSLERLGEQFF. The CDR3 region has the DNA TGTGCCAGCAGCCTGGAGAGGTTGGGTGAGCAGTTCTTC.

The J gene is TRBJ1-3, the V gene TRBV18; D remains ambiguous. This CDR3 comprises 17 residues. Germline loops: CDR1 KGHSH, CDR2 LQKENI. Trimming took off 0 bases at V and 2 bases at J, with 14 bases between the two ends. The CDR3 region is CASSPPNGFLPGNTIYF. CDR3 bases: TGTGCCAGCTCACCACCGAATGGGTTCTTACCTGGAAACACCATATATTTT. The full variable domain, completed using reference TRBV18 and TRBJ1-3, is NAGVMQNPRHLVRRRGQEARLRCSPMKGHSHVYWYRQLPEEGLKFMVYLQKENIIDESGMPKERFSAEFPKEGPSILRIQQVVRGDSAAYFCASSPPNGFLPGNTIYFGEGSWLTVV.

This clonotype was seen a handful of times. This rearrangement joins TRBV2 to TRBJ2-1; TRBD1 might be the D (6 bases). The CDR3 runs to 16 residues. V gave up 4 bases and J gave up 7 bases, with 20 bases separating them. Germline V gene data show CDR1 as SNHLY and CDR2 as FYNNEI. Here the CDR3 DNA reads TGTGCCAGCAGTGTTGATACCGGGACATCTATGAATGAGCAGTTCTTC. This translates into CASSVDTGTSMNEQFF.

This CDR3 reads CASSLFASGILTTDTQYF. The CDR3 DNA reads as TGTGCCAGCAGCTTATTCGCTAGCGGGATCCTCACGACAGATACGCAGTATTTT. The chain carries TRBV11-1 and TRBJ2-3; 9 bases fit TRBD2. The V and J ends lost 2 bases and 3 bases, in that order; junction bases with no gene match: 12. CDR1 is SGHAT and CDR2 is FQDESV in the germline V gene (reference sequence). This CDR3 contains 18 residues.

This chain uses TRBV4-2 with TRBJ1-4, with D unresolved. The germline V and J ends were trimmed by 0 bases and 7 bases, with 12 bases remaining between them. The CDR3 consists of 15 residues. Germline CDR1 and CDR2: LGHNA and YNFKEQ. The CDR3 sequence: CASSQETVKSEKLFF. DNA of the CDR3: TGTGCCAGCAGCCAAGAAACAGTCAAAAGTGAAAAACTGTTTTTT.

In its sample, this clonotype was seen a few times. V is TRBV11-2 and J is TRBJ2-2; no firm D call. CDR1 and CDR2 (germline): SGHAT, FQNNGV. CDR3 length: 14 residues. Trimming took 7 bases from V and 5 from J, leaving 14 bases between them. This chain's CDR3 is CASILSRATGELFF. CDR3 bases: TGTGCCAGCATCCTAAGTCGGGCGACCGGGGAGCTGTTTTTT. Supplemented by reference TRBV11-2 and TRBJ2-2, the full variable domain reads EAGVAQSPRYKIIEKRQSVAFWCNPISGHATLYWYQQILGQGPKLLIQFQNNGVVDDSQLPKDRFSAERLKGVDSTLKIQPAKLEDSAVYLCASILSRATGELFFGEGSRLTVL.

The sample holds a few counts of this clonotype. The CDR3 region has the DNA TGTGCCAGCAGTCCCCTAAGCGGGAGAACCGGGGAGCTGTTTTTT. Translating it yields CASSPLSGRTGELFF. The chain uses TRBV12-3 or TRBV12-4 and TRBJ2-2; 8 bases are a match to TRBD2. The V and J ends lost 5 bases and 5 bases, in that order; junction bases with no gene match: 7. The CDR3 length is 15 residues.

This chain's CDR3 is CASRLSTEGCGYTF. CDR3 sequence (DNA): TGTGCCAGCAGACTATCTACTGAGGGCTGTGGCTACACCTTC. This chain joins TRBV12-3 or TRBV12-4 and TRBJ1-2; D remains ambiguous. The CDR3 is 14 residues long. V was pared by 6 bases and J by 7 bases, with 18 bases between.

This clonotype was observed a few times. This chain links TRBV15 with TRBJ2-7; maybe TRBD2 (5 bases). This CDR3 has 14 residues. Trimming took off 1 base at V and 0 bases at J, with 7 bases between the two ends. CDR1 and CDR2 (germline): LNHNV, YYDKDF (reference sequence). The CDR3: CATSRGGFSYEQYF. CDR3 coding DNA: TGTGCCACCAGCAGAGGCGGGTTCTCCTACGAGCAGTACTTC.

There are a few counts of this clonotype. This chain joins TRBV20-1 and TRBJ2-4, with TRBD2 matching 15 bases. This CDR3 has 16 amino acids. J gave up 7 bases and V 0 bases, and 4 bases lay outside the gene matches. Germline assignment: CDR1 DFQATT and CDR2 SNEGSKA (reference sequence). The CDR3 DNA follows: TGCAGTGCTAGAGATCAGGGGACTAGCGGGGGGAACATTCAGTACTTC. Translation: CSARDQGTSGGNIQYF.

This clonotype showed up just a few times. This chain connects TRBV5-1 to TRBJ2-5; 9 bases align to TRBD2. V shed 2 bases and J 4 bases; nucleotides not matched to a gene: 15. The CDR3 covers 18 residues. Germline values: CDR1 SGHRS, CDR2 YFSETQ. In DNA, the CDR3 is TGCGCCAGCAGCTTAGATTCCTTCCGCGGGAGGGCCCTAGAGACCCAGTACTTC. Residues: CASSLDSFRGRALETQYF.

The V gene is TRBV20-1, the J gene TRBJ2-7; 7 bases match TRBD1. The germline V gene has CDR1 DFQATT and CDR2 SNEGSKA (reference sequence). J gave up 2 bases and V 6 bases, and 10 bases lay outside the gene matches. This CDR3 has 14 residues. CDR3 amino acids: CSAAGTARTYEQYF. In DNA, the CDR3 is TGCAGTGCAGCCGGGACAGCCCGAACCTACGAGCAGTACTTC.

This clonotype has a count of ten or more. The chain has TRBV5-1 and TRBJ2-7, with TRBD1 identical over 7 bases. Germline CDR1 is SGHRS and CDR2 is YFSETQ. V trimming: 2 bases; J trimming: 0 bases; junction bases outside the gene matches: 2. The CDR3 is 14 amino acids. CDR3 DNA: TGCGCCAGCAGCTTTGGGACAGCCTCCTACGAGCAGTACTTC. Its protein product is CASSFGTASYEQYF.

V usage is TRBV7-2 and J usage is TRBJ2-5; D perhaps matches TRBD2 (6 bases). Germline V lookup: CDR1 SGHTA, CDR2 FQGNSA. Trimming cost V 8 bases and J 0 bases, with 19 bases left between them. This CDR3 is 16 amino acids long. CDR3 region: CASAGDSYFYQETQYF. CDR3 sequence (DNA): TGTGCCAGCGCCGGGGACTCGTATTTTTACCAAGAGACCCAGTACTTC.

J is TRBJ1-4 and V is TRBV7-9, with D possibly being TRBD1 (5 bases). The V end lost 10 bases, the J end lost 11 bases, and 29 bases lay between the germline ends. The CDR3 length is 16 residues. From germline, CDR1 is SEHNR and CDR2 FQNEAQ (reference sequence). In DNA, the CDR3 is TGTGCCACCGTCCCTCTCGGCGCCCTTGCGACAGATAAACTGTTTTTT. This gives the protein CATVPLGALATDKLFF.

This clonotype was seen a handful of times. The chain employs TRBV12-3 or TRBV12-4 and TRBJ1-1; D call uncertain. This CDR3 spans 12 amino acids. V was shortened by 6 bases and J by 7 bases, with 12 bases between the two germline ends. The CDR3 DNA reads as TGTGCCAGCAGCTGGTCGGACGGTGAAGCTTTCTTT. This gives the protein CASSWSDGEAFF.